Presented here are 6 T cell receptor beta chains from one specimen sequenced in a study of human T cells and chemical hapten exposure. Sample time point: healthy volunteer bleed at 2 weeks. Before extraction, the whole blood was not fractionated, and total RNA was taken from it. TCRdb itself ran the RACE reads through MiXCR, one entry per CDR3 protein. The sample shows 35,000 to 50,000 distinct CDR3 sequences, roughly 4% of them seen only once. The sample taken for sequencing was whole blood. The receptors were sampled from a female donor in good health. Some clones in this sample may be carry-over from other donors' samples.

This clonotype was detected many times. The chain uses TRBV5-6 and TRBJ2-6, with D tentatively TRBD1 (6 bases). The CDR3 length is 15 residues. Germline CDR1 SGHDT, CDR2 YYEEEE. Trimming removed 5 bases at V and 2 bases at J, with 11 bases between. The chain's CDR3 is CASRNRAPGANVLTF. CDR3 in DNA: TGTGCCAGCAGGAACAGGGCTCCTGGGGCCAACGTCCTGACTTTC.

Ten or more counts support this clonotype. The V call is TRBV2, the J call TRBJ1-1; perhaps TRBD1 as D (5 bases). The CDR3 loop spans 15 amino acids. The V end was cut by 1 base, the J end by 0 bases, with 9 bases between. Germline assignment: CDR1 SNHLY and CDR2 FYNNEI. The CDR3 protein is CASSEDRGMNTEAFF. The CDR3 coding sequence is TGTGCCAGCAGTGAAGATAGGGGAATGAACACTGAAGCTTTCTTT.

In this sample, this clonotype turned up many times. The chain links TRBV20-1 to TRBJ1-2; weak D call: TRBD1 (5 bases). The length of the CDR3 is 14 residues. Germline V gene data show CDR1 as DFQATT and CDR2 as SNEGSKA (reference sequence). Trimming removed 4 bases at V and 4 bases at J, with 16 bases between. CDR3 DNA sequence: TGCAGTGCTAAAACCCAGGACAACGCCTATGGCTACACCTTC. Amino acid sequence: CSAKTQDNAYGYTF.

A few counts support this clonotype. The gene calls are TRBV2 and TRBJ1-2; no definite D call. This CDR3 has 13 amino acids. Germline V gene sequence: CDR1 SNHLY, CDR2 FYNNEI. V gave up 5 bases and J gave up 4 bases, with 11 bases separating them. In nucleotides, the CDR3 is TGTGCCAGCAGTCCCGGGCCACGCTATGGCTACACCTTC. Translating it yields CASSPGPRYGYTF. Supplemented by reference TRBV2 and TRBJ1-2, the full variable domain reads EPEVTQTPSHQVTQMGQEVILRCVPISNHLYFYWYRQILGQKVEFLVSFYNNEISEKSEIFDDQFSVERPDGSNFTLKIRSTKLEDSAMYFCASSPGPRYGYTFGSGTRLTVV.

This clonotype was observed many times. The V gene is TRBV7-9, the J gene TRBJ1-2; 7 bases line up with TRBD1. Germline values: CDR1 SEHNR, CDR2 FQNEAQ (reference sequence). The CDR3 is 13 residues long. Losses at the gene ends were 5 bases for V and 8 bases for J; bases not matched to a gene: 8. Here the CDR3 DNA reads TGTGCCAGCAGCCGTACAGGGGCTCGCGGCTACACCTTC. Its translation is CASSRTGARGYTF.

This clonotype was picked up many times. The chain links TRBV18 to TRBJ2-5, with no clear D. V was shortened by 3 bases and J by 0 bases, with 14 bases between the two germline ends. The CDR3 is 16 residues long. Germline V lookup: CDR1 KGHSH, CDR2 LQKENI. The CDR3 region has the DNA TGTGCCAGCTCACCCCAACCCATTACGTACCAAGAGACCCAGTACTTC. It yields the protein CASSPQPITYQETQYF.